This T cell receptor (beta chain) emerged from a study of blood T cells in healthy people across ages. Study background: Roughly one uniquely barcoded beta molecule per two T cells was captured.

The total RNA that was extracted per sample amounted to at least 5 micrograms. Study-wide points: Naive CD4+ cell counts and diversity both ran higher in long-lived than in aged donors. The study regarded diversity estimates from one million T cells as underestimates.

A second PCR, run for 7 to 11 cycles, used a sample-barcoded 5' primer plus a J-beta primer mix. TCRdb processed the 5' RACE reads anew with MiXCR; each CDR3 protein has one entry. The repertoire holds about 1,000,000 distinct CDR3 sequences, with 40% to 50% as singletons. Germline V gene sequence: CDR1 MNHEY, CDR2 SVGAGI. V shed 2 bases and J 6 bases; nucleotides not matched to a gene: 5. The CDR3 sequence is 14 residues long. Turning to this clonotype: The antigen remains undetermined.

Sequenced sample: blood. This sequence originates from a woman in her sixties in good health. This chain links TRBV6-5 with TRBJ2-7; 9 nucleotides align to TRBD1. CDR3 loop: CASSYGQGSPEQYF. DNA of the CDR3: TGTGCCAGCAGTTACGGACAGGGGTCCCCCGAGCAGTACTTC.